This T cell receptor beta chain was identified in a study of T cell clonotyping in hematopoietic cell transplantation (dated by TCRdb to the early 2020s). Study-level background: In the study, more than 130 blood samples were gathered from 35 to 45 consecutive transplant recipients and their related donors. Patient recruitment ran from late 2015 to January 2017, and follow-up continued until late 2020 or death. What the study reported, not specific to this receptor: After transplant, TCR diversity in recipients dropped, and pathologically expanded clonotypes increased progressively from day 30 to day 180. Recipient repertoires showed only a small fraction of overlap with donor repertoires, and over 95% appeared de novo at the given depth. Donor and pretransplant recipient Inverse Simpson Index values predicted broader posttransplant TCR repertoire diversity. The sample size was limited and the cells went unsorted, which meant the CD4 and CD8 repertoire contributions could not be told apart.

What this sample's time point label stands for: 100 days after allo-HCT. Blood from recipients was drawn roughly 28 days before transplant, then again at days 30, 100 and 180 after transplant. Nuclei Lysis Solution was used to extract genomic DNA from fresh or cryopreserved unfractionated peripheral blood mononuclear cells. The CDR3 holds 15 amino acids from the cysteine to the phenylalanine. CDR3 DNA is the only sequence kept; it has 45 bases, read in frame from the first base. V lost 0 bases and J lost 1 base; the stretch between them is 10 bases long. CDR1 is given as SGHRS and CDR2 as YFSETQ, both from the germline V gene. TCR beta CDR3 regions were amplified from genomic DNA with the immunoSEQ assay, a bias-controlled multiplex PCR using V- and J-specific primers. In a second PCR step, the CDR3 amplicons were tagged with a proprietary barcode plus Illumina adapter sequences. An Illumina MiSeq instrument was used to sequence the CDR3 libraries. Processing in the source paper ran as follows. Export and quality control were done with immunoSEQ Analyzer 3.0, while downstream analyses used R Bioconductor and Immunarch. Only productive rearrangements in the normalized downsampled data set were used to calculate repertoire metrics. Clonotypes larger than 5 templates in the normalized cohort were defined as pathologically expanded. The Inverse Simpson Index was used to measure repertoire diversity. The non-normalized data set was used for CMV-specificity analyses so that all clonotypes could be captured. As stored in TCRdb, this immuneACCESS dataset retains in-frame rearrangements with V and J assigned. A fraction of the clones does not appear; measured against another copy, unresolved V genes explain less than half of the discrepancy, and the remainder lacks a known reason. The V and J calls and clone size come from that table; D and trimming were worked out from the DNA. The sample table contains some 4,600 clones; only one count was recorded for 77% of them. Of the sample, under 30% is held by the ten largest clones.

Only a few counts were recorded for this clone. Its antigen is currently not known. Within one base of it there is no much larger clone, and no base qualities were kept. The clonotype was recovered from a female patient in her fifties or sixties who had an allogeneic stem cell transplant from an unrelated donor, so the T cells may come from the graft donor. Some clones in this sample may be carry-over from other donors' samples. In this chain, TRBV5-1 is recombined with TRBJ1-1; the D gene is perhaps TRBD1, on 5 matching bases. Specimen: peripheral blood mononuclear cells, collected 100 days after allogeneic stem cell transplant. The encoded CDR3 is CASSLARVGNTEAFF. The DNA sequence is TGCGCCAGCAGCTTGGCCAGGGTGGGGAACACTGAAGCTTTCTTT. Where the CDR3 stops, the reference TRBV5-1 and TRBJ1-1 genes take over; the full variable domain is KAGVTQTPRYLIKTRGQQVTLSCSPISGHRSVSWYQQTPGQGLQFLFEYFSETQRNKGNFPGRFSGRQFSNSRSEMNVSTLELGDSALYLCASSLARVGNTEAFFGQGTRLTVV.